This passage covers 20 T cell receptor beta chains from one sample sequenced in a study of cytomegalovirus exposure and HLA in healthy donors. Vbeta (60) and Jbeta (13) primers were used in the PCR. The protocol was immunoSEQ multiplex PCR, while the TCRdb copy is restricted to in-frame clones and leaves out a portion. The sample holds about 140,000 clones; 75% to 85% are singletons and the top ten take under 5%. What was sequenced was PBMCs. The receptors were gathered from a man aged 40-55 years in good health and CMV-seronegative.

V is TRBV4-1 and J is TRBJ1-2; no clear D gene. This CDR3 is 16 amino acids long. V dropped 3 bases and J dropped 1 base, with 15 bases sitting between them. The germline V gene has CDR1 MGHRA and CDR2 YSYEKL. Here the CDR3 reads CASSQMRGDLNYGYTF. As DNA, the CDR3 is TGCGCCAGCAGCCAGATGCGCGGTGATCTTAACTATGGCTACACCTTC.

In DNA form, the CDR3 reads TGCGCCAGCAGTAAAACTAGCGGGGGCTACAATGAGCAGTTCTTC. Its translation: CASSKTSGGYNEQFF. The chain uses TRBV10-2 and TRBJ2-1; 11 nucleotides match TRBD2. CDR1 is WSHSY, CDR2 SAAADI, per germline. The CDR3 is 15 amino acids. The V segment lost 5 bases and the J segment 3 bases; nucleotides outside the gene matches: 3.

The chain carries TRBV6-5 and TRBJ2-2, with TRBD2 matching over 7 bases. The germline V gene encodes CDR1 MNHEY and CDR2 SVGAGI. The CDR3 is 15 residues long. The V gene end was trimmed by 2 bases and the J gene end by 5 bases; junction bases not matched to a gene: 5. The CDR3 loop reads CASSYSGDPTGELFF. Written as DNA, the CDR3 is TGTGCCAGCAGTTACAGCGGGGACCCAACCGGGGAGCTGTTTTTT.

This clone was recorded only once. This chain links TRBV14 with TRBJ2-5; 10 nucleotides agree with TRBD1. CDR1 and CDR2 from the germline V gene are SGHDN and FVKESK. The CDR3 is made up of 17 amino acids. V lost 4 bases to trimming and J lost 0 bases; unmatched junction nucleotides: 8. CDR3 protein: CASSLLPGQGYQETQYF. The DNA for the CDR3 is TGTGCCAGCAGCCTTTTGCCGGGACAGGGGTACCAAGAGACCCAGTACTTC.

The V and J genes are TRBV4-3 and TRBJ1-2; D is ambiguous. CDR1 and CDR2 from the germline V gene are LGHNA and YSLEER. The CDR3 is 16 residues long. V was cut by 1 base and J by 0 bases, with 12 bases left in between. CDR3 coding DNA: TGCGCCAGCAGCCAAGGAGTCCGGAGTCCTAACTATGGCTACACCTTC. It encodes CASSQGVRSPNYGYTF.

CDR3 sequence (DNA): TGTGCCAGCAGTCGGCTCCCGGAGATTAAAGCTTTCTTT. Its protein product is CASSRLPEIKAFF. This rearrangement joins TRBV6-6 to TRBJ1-1, with D unclear. The germline V gene encodes CDR1 MNHNY and CDR2 SVGAGI (reference sequence). Trimming left V 5 bases short and J 9 bases short, with 16 bases between. This CDR3 is 13 amino acids long.

V and J are TRBV9 and TRBJ1-1; 8 bases match TRBD1. Germline V gives CDR1 SGDLS, CDR2 YYNGEE. The CDR3 totals 15 residues. The V segment lost 4 bases and the J segment 4 bases; nucleotides outside the gene matches: 9. The CDR3 DNA sequence: TGTGCCAGCAGCCCCTCGCAGGGGGCCGTCACTGAAGCTTTCTTT. Protein sequence: CASSPSQGAVTEAFF.

J is TRBJ2-7 and V is TRBV5-4, with 9 bases lining up with TRBD1. Germline V CDR1 and CDR2: SGHNT, YYREEE (reference sequence). This CDR3 is 15 amino acids long. V was clipped by 2 bases and J by 0 bases; unmatched bases: 3. The CDR3 spells CASSLGTGISYEQYF. CDR3 nucleotide sequence: TGTGCCAGCAGCTTAGGGACAGGGATCTCCTACGAGCAGTACTTC.

This chain joins TRBV7-9 and TRBJ2-2, with D unclear. CDR1 SEHNR and CDR2 FQNEAQ come from the germline V gene (reference sequence). This CDR3 is built from 14 residues. Trimming stripped 7 bases from V and 1 base from J, with 10 bases between. CDR3 loop: CASTLLLNTGELFF. In DNA form, the CDR3 reads TGTGCCAGCACCCTTCTTTTGAACACCGGGGAGCTGTTTTTT.

This clone has just one count. CDR3 residues: CATSKSGYGYTF. As DNA, the CDR3 is TGTGCCACCAGCAAAAGCGGGTATGGCTACACCTTC. The chain joins TRBV15 to TRBJ1-2; D is unclear. V lost 4 bases to trimming and J lost 5 bases, with 8 bases between them. CDR3 length equals 12 residues. CDR1 LNHNV and CDR2 YYDKDF come from the germline V gene (reference sequence).

V usage is TRBV14 and J usage is TRBJ2-3, with 10 bases aligning to TRBD2. The germline CDR1 and CDR2 sequences are SGHDN and FVKESK. This CDR3 contains 18 residues. V was clipped by 4 bases and J by 6 bases; unmatched bases: 16. CDR3 sequence (DNA): TGTGCCAGCAGCCGGTGGATTAGCGGGGGGACCAGCTCCGATACGCAGTATTTT. Its protein is CASSRWISGGTSSDTQYF.

The J gene is TRBJ1-1, the V gene TRBV7-2, with D possibly matching TRBD1 (6 bases). The V and J ends lost 6 bases and 0 bases respectively, with 14 bases between them. The CDR3 sequence is 15 residues long. Germline CDR1 is SGHTA and CDR2 is FQGNSA. CDR3 sequence (DNA): TGTGCCAGCAGAGTAGGACAGCCGGTGAACACTGAAGCTTTCTTT. Translated, it gives CASRVGQPVNTEAFF. Together with reference TRBV7-2 and TRBJ1-1, the CDR3 gives the full variable domain: GAGVSQSPSNKVTEKGKDVELRCDPISGHTALYWYRQSLGQGLEFLIYFQGNSAPDKSGLPSDRFSAERTGGSVSTLTIQRTQQEDSAVYLCASRVGQPVNTEAFFGQGTRLTVV.

The chain is built from TRBV5-1 and TRBJ2-2, with D perhaps TRBD1 (5 bases). Germline CDR1 and CDR2: SGHRS and YFSETQ. This CDR3 comprises 14 residues. The V end lost 0 bases, the J end lost 4 bases, and 7 bases lay between the germline ends. CDR3 nucleotides: TGCGCCAGCAGCTTGGACAGGTCCACCGGGGAGCTGTTTTTT. It is translated as CASSLDRSTGELFF.

The chain combines TRBV7-2 with TRBJ2-5; maybe TRBD2 (7 bases). The length of the CDR3 is 14 residues. V gave up 0 bases and J gave up 7 bases, with 12 bases separating them. CDR1 is SGHTA, CDR2 FQGNSA, per germline. Here the CDR3 reads CASSLARGQRTQYF. The CDR3 nucleotides are TGTGCCAGCAGCTTAGCGCGGGGGCAAAGGACCCAGTACTTC.

The CDR3 coding sequence is TGTGCCAGCAGCTTAGCGCTGGTAGCGGGCTCCCCCAATGAGCAGTTCTTC. It is translated as CASSLALVAGSPNEQFF. The V call is TRBV7-8, the J call TRBJ2-1; TRBD2 matches 7 bases. The CDR3 extends over 17 amino acids. J gave up 6 bases and V 0 bases, and 11 bases lay outside the gene matches. Germline CDR1 reads SGHVS; CDR2 reads FQNEAQ.

This chain connects TRBV6-1 to TRBJ2-2; D is unresolved. This CDR3 spans 13 amino acids. Germline CDR1 MNHNS, CDR2 SASEGT. Trimming removed 6 bases at V and 5 bases at J, with 10 bases between. CDR3 in amino acids: CASSQTVTGELFF. CDR3 bases: TGTGCCAGCAGCCAAACAGTTACCGGGGAGCTGTTTTTT.

CDR3 in amino acids: CASSLTDLIMNTEAFF. CDR3 DNA sequence: TGTGCCAGCAGTTTGACAGACCTTATCATGAACACTGAAGCTTTCTTT. This sequence joins TRBV28 and TRBJ1-1, with D perhaps matching TRBD1 (5 bases). V lost 3 bases, J lost 0 bases, and 14 bases lay in between. Germline CDR1 reads MDHEN; CDR2 reads SYDVKM. This CDR3 is built from 16 residues.

On this clone itself: This sample also contains other DNA sequences that code for the same CDR3. The chain joins TRBV4-2 to TRBJ1-6; D ambiguous. Per the germline V gene, CDR1 is LGHNA and CDR2 is YNFKEQ. The length of the CDR3 is 13 residues. The V gene lost 0 bases and the J gene lost 10 bases, with 7 bases spanning the gap. DNA for the CDR3: TGTGCCAGCAGCCAAGAACGAGAATCACCCCTCCACTTT. Translated: CASSQERESPLHF.

The chain is built from TRBV30 and TRBJ2-7; TRBD1 aligns across 9 bases. The CDR3 loop spans 11 amino acids. J lost 6 bases, V lost 5 bases, and 2 bases had no gene match. Germline V gene sequence: CDR1 GTSNPN, CDR2 SVGIG (reference sequence). CDR3 in amino acids: CAWLQGAEQYF. CDR3 sequence (DNA): TGTGCCTGGTTACAGGGGGCCGAGCAGTACTTC.

Comment on this clone: The same CDR3 arises from other DNA sequences in this sample as well. The chain recombines TRBV5-4 with TRBJ1-4; TRBD1 agrees at 9 bases. Germline V gene data show CDR1 as SGHNT and CDR2 as YYREEE (reference sequence). The CDR3 covers 15 residues. V gave up 4 bases and J gave up 8 bases; unmatched junction bases: 9. The CDR3 DNA sequence: TGTGCCAGCAGCCTCTCTGGGACAGGGAGCGAAAAACTGTTTTTT. It translates to CASSLSGTGSEKLFF.